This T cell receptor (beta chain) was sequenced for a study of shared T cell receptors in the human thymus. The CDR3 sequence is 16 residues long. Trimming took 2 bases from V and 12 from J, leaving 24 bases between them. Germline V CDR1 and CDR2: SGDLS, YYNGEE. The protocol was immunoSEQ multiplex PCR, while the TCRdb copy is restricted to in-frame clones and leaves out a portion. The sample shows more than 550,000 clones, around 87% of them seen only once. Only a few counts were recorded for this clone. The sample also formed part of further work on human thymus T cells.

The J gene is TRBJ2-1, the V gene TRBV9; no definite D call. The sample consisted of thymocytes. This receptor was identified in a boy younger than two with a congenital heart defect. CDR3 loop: CASSVSCGPPRVVQFF. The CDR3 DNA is TGTGCCAGCAGCGTGTCCTGTGGCCCTCCACGGGTCGTGCAGTTCTTC.